This T cell receptor beta chain was sequenced in a study of technical replicates of blood from a handful of donors. Libraries were prepared by immunoSEQ multiplex PCR; TCRdb keeps only in-frame clonotypes and omits some of them. The table lists about 60,000 clones, 86% of them singletons. Germline CDR1 reads LNHDA; CDR2 reads SQIVND (reference sequence). The CDR3 loop spans 15 amino acids. V lost 0 bases to trimming and J lost 2 bases; unmatched junction nucleotides: 1. The genes are TRBV19 and TRBJ2-1, with TRBD1 matching over 7 bases. The sample comprised PBMCs. This clonotype originated in a human donor in good health. Some clones in this sample may be carry-over from other donors' samples. CDR3 DNA: TGTGCCAGTAGTATAGACGGGACAGCCTACAATGAGCAGTTCTTC. Translating gives CASSIDGTAYNEQFF.